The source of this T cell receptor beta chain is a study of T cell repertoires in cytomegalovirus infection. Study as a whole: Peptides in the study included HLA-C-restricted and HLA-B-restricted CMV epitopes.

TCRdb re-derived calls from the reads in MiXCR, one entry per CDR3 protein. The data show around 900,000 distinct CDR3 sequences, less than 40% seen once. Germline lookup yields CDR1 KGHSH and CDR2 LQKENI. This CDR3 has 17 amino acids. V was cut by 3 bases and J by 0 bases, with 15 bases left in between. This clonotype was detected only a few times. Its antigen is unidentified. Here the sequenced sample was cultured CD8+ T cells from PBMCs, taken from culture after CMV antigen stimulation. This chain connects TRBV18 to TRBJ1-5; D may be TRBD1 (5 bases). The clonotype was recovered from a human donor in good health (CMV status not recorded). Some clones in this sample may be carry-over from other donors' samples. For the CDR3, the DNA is TGTGCCAGCTCACCGGGACGGATATTTGATAGCAATCAGCCCCAGCATTTT. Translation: CASSPGRIFDSNQPQHF.